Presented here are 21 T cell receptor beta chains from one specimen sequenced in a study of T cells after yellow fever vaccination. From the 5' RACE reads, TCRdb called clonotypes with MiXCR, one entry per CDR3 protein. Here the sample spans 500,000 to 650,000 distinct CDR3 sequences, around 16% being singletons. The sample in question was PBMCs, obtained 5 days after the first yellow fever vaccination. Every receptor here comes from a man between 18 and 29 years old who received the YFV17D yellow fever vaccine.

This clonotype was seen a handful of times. The CDR3 bases are TGTGCCAGCAGGGGCGGGGGGCAGAGGCGTTTATACAATGAGCAGTTCTTC. As protein: CASRGGGQRRLYNEQFF. The chain employs TRBV6-2 or TRBV6-3 and TRBJ2-1; 8 positions agree with TRBD2. CDR1 MNHEY and CDR2 SVGEGT come from the germline V gene. The V and J ends lost 6 bases and 4 bases, in that order; junction bases with no gene match: 14. The CDR3 loop spans 17 amino acids.

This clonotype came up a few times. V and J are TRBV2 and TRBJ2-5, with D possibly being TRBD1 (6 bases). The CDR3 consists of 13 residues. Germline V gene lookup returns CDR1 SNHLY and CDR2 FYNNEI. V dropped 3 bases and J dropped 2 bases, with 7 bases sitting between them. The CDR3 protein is CASSDRGQETQYF. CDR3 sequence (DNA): TGTGCCAGCAGTGACAGGGGACAAGAGACCCAGTACTTC.

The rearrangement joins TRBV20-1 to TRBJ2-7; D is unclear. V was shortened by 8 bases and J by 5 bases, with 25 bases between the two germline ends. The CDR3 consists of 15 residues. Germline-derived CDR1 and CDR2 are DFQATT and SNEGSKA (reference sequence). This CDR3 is CSCSESKGKIHEQYF. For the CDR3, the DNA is TGCAGTTGTTCGGAATCCAAGGGAAAAATCCACGAGCAGTACTTC.

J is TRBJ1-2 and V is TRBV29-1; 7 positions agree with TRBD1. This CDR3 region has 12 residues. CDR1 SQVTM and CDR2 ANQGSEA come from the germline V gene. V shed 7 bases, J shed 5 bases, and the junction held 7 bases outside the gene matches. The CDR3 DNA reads TGCAGCGATGGGACAGCTTCGTATGGCTACACCTTC. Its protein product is CSDGTASYGYTF.

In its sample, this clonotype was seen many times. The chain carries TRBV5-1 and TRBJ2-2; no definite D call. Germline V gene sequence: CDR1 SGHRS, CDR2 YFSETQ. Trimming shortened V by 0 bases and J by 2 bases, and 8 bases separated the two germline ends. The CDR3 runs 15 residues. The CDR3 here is CASSLDGPNTGELFF. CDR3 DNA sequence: TGCGCCAGCAGCTTGGACGGACCTAACACCGGGGAGCTGTTTTTT.

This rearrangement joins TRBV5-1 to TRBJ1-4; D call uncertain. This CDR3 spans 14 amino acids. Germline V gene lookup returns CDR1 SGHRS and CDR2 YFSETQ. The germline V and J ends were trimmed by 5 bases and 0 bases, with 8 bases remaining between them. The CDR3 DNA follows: TGCGCCAGCAGAGCAGGCGCAACTAATGAAAAACTGTTTTTT. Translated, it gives CASRAGATNEKLFF.

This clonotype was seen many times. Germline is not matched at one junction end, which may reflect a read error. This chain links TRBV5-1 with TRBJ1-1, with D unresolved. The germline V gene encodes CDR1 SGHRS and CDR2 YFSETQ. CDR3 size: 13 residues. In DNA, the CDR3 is TGTGCCAGCAGCTTAGGCACTAACACTGAAGCTTTCTTT. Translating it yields CASSLGTNTEAFF. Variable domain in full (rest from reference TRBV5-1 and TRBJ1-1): KAGVTQTPRYLIKTRGQQVTLSCSPISGHRSVSWYQQTPGQGLQFLFEYFSETQRNKGNFPGRFSGRQFSNSRSEMNVSTLELGDSALYLCASSLGTNTEAFFGQGTRLTVV.

CDR3 in amino acids: CSASSGNEQYF. DNA for the CDR3: TGCAGTGCTAGTAGTGGGAACGAGCAGTACTTC. This chain uses TRBV20-1 with TRBJ2-7; D remains ambiguous. The CDR3 extends over 11 amino acids. Germline-derived CDR1 and CDR2 are DFQATT and SNEGSKA (reference sequence). Trimming left V 3 bases short and J 5 bases short, with 8 bases between.

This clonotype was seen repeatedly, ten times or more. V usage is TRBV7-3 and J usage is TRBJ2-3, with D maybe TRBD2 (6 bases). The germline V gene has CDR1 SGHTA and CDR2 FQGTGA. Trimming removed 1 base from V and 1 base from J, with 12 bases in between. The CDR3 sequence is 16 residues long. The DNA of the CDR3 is TGTGCCAGCAGCTTAATGAAGGGACTTGGCACAGATACGCAGTATTTT. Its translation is CASSLMKGLGTDTQYF.

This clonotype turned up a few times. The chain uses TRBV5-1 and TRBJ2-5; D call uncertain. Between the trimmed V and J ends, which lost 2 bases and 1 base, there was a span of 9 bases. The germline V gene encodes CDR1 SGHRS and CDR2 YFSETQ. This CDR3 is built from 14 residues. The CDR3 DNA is TGCGCCAGCAGCTTTTCTAGGACCCAAGAGACCCAGTACTTC. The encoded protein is CASSFSRTQETQYF. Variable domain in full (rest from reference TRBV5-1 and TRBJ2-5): KAGVTQTPRYLIKTRGQQVTLSCSPISGHRSVSWYQQTPGQGLQFLFEYFSETQRNKGNFPGRFSGRQFSNSRSEMNVSTLELGDSALYLCASSFSRTQETQYFGPGTRLLVL.

CDR3 protein: CASSVEHTGELFF. The CDR3 DNA reads as TGTGCCAGCAGCGTAGAACACACCGGGGAGCTGTTTTTT. The rearrangement links TRBV9 to TRBJ2-2; D gene uncertain. Germline-derived CDR1 and CDR2 are SGDLS and YYNGEE. V was clipped by 0 bases and J by 3 bases, with 3 bases between them. This CDR3 is 13 amino acids long. The full variable domain, with the rest looked up from reference TRBV9 and TRBJ2-2, is DSGVTQTPKHLITATGQRVTLRCSPRSGDLSVYWYQQSLDQGLQFLIQYYNGEERAKGNILERFSAQQFPDLHSELNLSSLELGDSALYFCASSVEHTGELFFGEGSRLTVL.

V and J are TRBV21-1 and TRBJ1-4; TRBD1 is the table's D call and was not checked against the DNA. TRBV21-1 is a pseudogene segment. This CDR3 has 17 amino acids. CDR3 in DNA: TGTGCCAGCGGAATCCTTGGCAGGGATGCAACTAATGAAAAACTGTTTTTT. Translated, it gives CASGILGRDATNEKLFF.

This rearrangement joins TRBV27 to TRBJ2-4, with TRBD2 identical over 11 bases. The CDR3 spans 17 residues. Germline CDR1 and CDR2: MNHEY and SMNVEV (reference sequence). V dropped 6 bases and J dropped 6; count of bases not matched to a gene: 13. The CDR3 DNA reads TGTGCCAGCAGACTTTCCCTTAGCGGGGGGGAAGGAAACATTCAGTACTTC. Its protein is CASRLSLSGGEGNIQYF.

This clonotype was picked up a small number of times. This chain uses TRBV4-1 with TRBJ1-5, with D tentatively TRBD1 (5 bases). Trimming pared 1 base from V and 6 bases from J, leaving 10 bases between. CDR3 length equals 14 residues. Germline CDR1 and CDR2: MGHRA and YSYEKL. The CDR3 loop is CASSQGEGTQPQHF. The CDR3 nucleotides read TGCGCCAGCAGCCAAGGAGAGGGGACTCAGCCCCAGCATTTT.

The CDR3 DNA reads as TGCGCCAGCAGCCAAGCCGTTCTATTCCGGGAGCAGTTCTTC. Translation gives CASSQAVLFREQFF. The V and J genes are TRBV4-1 and TRBJ2-1, with D unresolved. V was shortened by 1 base and J by 10 bases, with 14 bases between the two germline ends. This CDR3 contains 14 residues. CDR1 is MGHRA, CDR2 YSYEKL, per germline.

The chain's CDR3 is CASSFWGAETQYF. The CDR3 coding sequence is TGTGCCAGCAGCTTTTGGGGGGCAGAGACCCAGTACTTC. The chain joins TRBV7-7 to TRBJ2-5; TRBD1 or TRBD2 may be the D gene (6 bases each). The germline V gene has CDR1 SSHAT and CDR2 FNYEAQ (reference sequence). The V end was cut by 3 bases, the J end by 4 bases, with 9 bases between. CDR3 size: 13 residues. Complete variable domain (other parts from reference TRBV7-7 and TRBJ2-5): GAGVSQSPRYKVTKRGQDVTLRCDPISSHATLYWYQQALGQGPEFLTYFNYEAQPDKSGLPSDRFSAERPEGSISTLTIQRTEQRDSAMYRCASSFWGAETQYFGPGTRLLVL.

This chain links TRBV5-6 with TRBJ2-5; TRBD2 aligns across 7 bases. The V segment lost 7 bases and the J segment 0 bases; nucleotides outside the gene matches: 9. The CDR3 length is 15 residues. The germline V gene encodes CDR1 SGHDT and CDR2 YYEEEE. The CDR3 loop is CASARGGGYQETQYF. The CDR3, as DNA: TGTGCCAGCGCCCGCGGCGGGGGTTACCAAGAGACCCAGTACTTC. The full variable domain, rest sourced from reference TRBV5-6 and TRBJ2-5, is DAGVTQSPTHLIKTRGQQVTLRCSPKSGHDTVSWYQQALGQGPQFIFQYYEEEERQRGNFPDRFSGHQFPNYSSELNVNALLLGDSALYLCASARGGGYQETQYFGPGTRLLVL.

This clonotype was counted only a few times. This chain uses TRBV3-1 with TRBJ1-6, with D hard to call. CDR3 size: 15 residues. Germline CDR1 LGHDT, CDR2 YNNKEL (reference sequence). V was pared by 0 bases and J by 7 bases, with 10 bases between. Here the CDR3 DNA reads TGTGCCAGCAGCCAAGACTATCCGGGAAATTCACCCCTCCACTTT. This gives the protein CASSQDYPGNSPLHF.

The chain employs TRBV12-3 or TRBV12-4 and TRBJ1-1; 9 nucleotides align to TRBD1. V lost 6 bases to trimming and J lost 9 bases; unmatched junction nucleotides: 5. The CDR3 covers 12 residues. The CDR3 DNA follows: TGTGCCAGCAGCTCTAACAGGGGGCAAGCTTTCTTT. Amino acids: CASSSNRGQAFF.

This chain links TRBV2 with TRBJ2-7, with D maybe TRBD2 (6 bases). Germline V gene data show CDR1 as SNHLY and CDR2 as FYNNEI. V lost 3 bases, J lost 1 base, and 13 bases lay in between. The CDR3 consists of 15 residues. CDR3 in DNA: TGTGCCAGCAGTGAGGCCCGCCGGGGGTCCTACGAGCAGTACGTC. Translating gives CASSEARRGSYEQYV.

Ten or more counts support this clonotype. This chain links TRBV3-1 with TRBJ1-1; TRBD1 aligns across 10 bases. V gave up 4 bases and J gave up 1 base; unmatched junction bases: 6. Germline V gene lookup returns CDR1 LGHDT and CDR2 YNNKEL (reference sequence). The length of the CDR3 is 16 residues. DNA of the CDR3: TGTGCCAGCAGCCGGACAGGGGGGGTTCAGAACACTGAAGCTTTCTTT. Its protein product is CASSRTGGVQNTEAFF.